These T cell receptor beta chains were read from a single sample in a study of T cells in tumors after PD-1 blockade. The method was immunoSEQ multiplex PCR; TCRdb's version includes in-frame clones alone and lacks a portion of them. The sample comprises 34,000 or so clones, 55% to 80% of which are singletons, and 30% to 50% rests with the top ten. Source: PBMCs, taken after anti-PD-1 treatment. The receptors here all came from a human donor with basal cell carcinoma. Both conserved end residues are part of each CDR3. Each record gives: V gene, J gene, D gene, CDR3 protein, CDR3 DNA. A D gene is named only where the DNA matches it firmly.

>TRBV6-5|TRBJ2-3|TRBD1
CASRDRGKGDTQYF
TGTGCCAGCAGGGACAGGGGAAAGGGGGATACGCAGTATTTT
>TRBV13|TRBJ2-3|NA
CASSLGGGPTDTQYF
TGTGCCAGCAGCTTAGGCGGGGGCCCCACAGATACGCAGTATTTT
>TRBV28|TRBJ1-5|NA
CASSFPRGSNQPQHF
TGTGCCAGCAGTTTCCCGAGGGGTAGCAATCAGCCCCAGCATTTT
>TRBV7-9|TRBJ2-5|TRBD1
CASSSGTGGAKTQYF
TGTGCCAGCAGCTCCGGGACAGGGGGCGCAAAGACCCAGTACTTC
>TRBV6-5|TRBJ2-7|NA
CASSRGQGKGYEQYF
TGTGCCTCTTCACGGGGCCAGGGGAAGGGCTACGAGCAGTACTTC
>TRBV6-2/TRBV6-3|TRBJ1-2|NA
CASSYRRREAYGYTF
TGTGCCAGCAGTTACCGCCGGAGAGAGGCTTATGGCTACACCTTC
>TRBV3-1/TRBV3-2|TRBJ1-1|TRBD1
CASSQVQGAFTEAFF
TGTGCCAGCAGCCAAGTGCAGGGGGCGTTCACTGAAGCTTTCTTT
>TRBV5-1|TRBJ1-2|TRBD1
CASSLEDRSGRGYTF
TGCGCCAGCAGCTTGGAGGACAGGTCAGGACGTGGGTACACCTTC
>TRBV27|TRBJ2-3|NA
CASSLLDSIHTDTQYF
TGTGCCAGCAGTTTACTGGACTCGATCCACACAGATACGCAGTATTTT
>TRBV6-2/TRBV6-3|TRBJ2-5|NA
CASSPPRTVKETQYF
TGTGCCAGCAGCCCTCCCCGGACAGTTAAAGAGACCCAGTACTTC
>TRBV6-5|TRBJ2-6|NA
CASSYGRSGANVLTF
TGTGCCAGCAGCTACGGAAGGTCTGGGGCCAACGTCCTGACTTTC
>TRBV19|TRBJ2-3|NA
CASSIPRASADTQYF
TGTGCCAGTAGTATTCCCCGAGCCTCCGCAGATACGCAGTATTTT
>TRBV7-9|TRBJ2-7|NA
CASSDIGGSYEQYF
TGTGCCAGCTCCGACATTGGGGGCTCCTACGAGCAGTACTTC
>TRBV24-1|TRBJ2-1|TRBD2
CATSDPGTSPNEQFF
TGTGCCACCAGTGATCCCGGGACTAGCCCCAATGAGCAGTTCTTC